This T cell receptor (beta chain) originates from a study of graft-versus-host responses after intestinal transplantation. Study-wide background: Grafts that recipients had were multivisceral, liver-intestinal, or isolated intestinal transplants.

As for this clone: Its specificity is unknown.

Trimming took off 1 base at V and 4 bases at J, with 10 bases between the two ends. The CDR3 contains 14 residues. The germline CDR1 and CDR2 sequences are WSHSY and SAAADI. Study-wide results and caveats: Recipient-marrow GvH clones were detected, some having first appeared in ileum or blood.

Sequencing was performed with immunoSEQ multiplex PCR; in TCRdb, only in-frame clones are kept and a portion is missing. Of approximately 92,000 clones detected, 80% to 95% appear once; the ten largest clones hold roughly 5.5%. V gene TRBV10-2 combines with J gene TRBJ1-2; D call uncertain. The source was unstimulated CD8+ T cells sorted from spleen or lymph node cells, collected before intestinal transplant. The receptor's source is a human donor who received an intestinal transplant. The CDR3: CASSELANGYGYTF. CDR3 DNA sequence: TGCGCCAGCAGTGAGTTGGCGAACGGCTATGGCTACACCTTC.